A selection of T cell receptor beta chains follows, all from one sample in a study of shared clonotypes between healthy human individuals. The assay was immunoSEQ multiplex PCR, and TCRdb's table has in-frame clones only and misses some. Here the sample spans around 980,000 clones, approximately 80% being singletons. Sequences were obtained from memory CD4+ T cells from PBMCs. These receptors all come from a young man in good health. Some clones in this sample may be carry-over from other donors' samples. Each CDR3 is given with its conserved first and last residue. D genes are given only for firm matches. Not every row has a clone size; where given, it reads once, few, many or a size class.

TRBJ2-2,TRBV5-1,NA,TRBD2,14,TGCGCCAGCAGCCCCCGGACTAGCACCGGGGAGCTGTTTTTT,CASSPRTSTGELFF
TRBJ2-3,TRBV2,NA,TRBD2,19,TGTGCCAGCAGCCCCCTTCCCGGGACTAGCGGGACGGGCACAGATACGCAGTATTTT,CASSPLPGTSGTGTDTQYF
TRBJ2-3,TRBV11-2,NA,NA,13,TGTGCCAGCAGCTTCAGAGGTGGAGATACGCAGTATTTT,CASSFRGGDTQYF
TRBJ2-5,TRBV5-1,NA,NA,15,TGCGCCAGCAGCCCGTCCCCAGGGGGGGAAGAGACCCAGTACTTC,CASSPSPGGEETQYF
TRBJ1-3,TRBV7-9,NA,NA,15,TGTGCCAGCAGCTTGGATCAGACAAGAGGAAACACCATATATTTT,CASSLDQTRGNTIYF
TRBJ2-7,TRBV7-2,NA,NA,15,TGTGCCAGCAGCTTAGCGCGGCAGGCCATCTACGAGCAGTACTTC,CASSLARQAIYEQYF
TRBJ2-3,TRBV28,NA,NA,16,TGTGCCAGCAGTTTGGTTGGGGGCCGGACCGGGGATACGCAGTATTTT,CASSLVGGRTGDTQYF
TRBJ2-1,TRBV7-2,NA,NA,15,TGTGCCAGCAGCTTAGCAGCATCAAGGGACAATGAGCAGTTCTTC,CASSLAASRDNEQFF
TRBJ2-7,TRBV29-1,once,TRBD1,13,TGCAGCGCCTCCGGGACAGGGACCTACGAGCAGTACTTC,CSASGTGTYEQYF
TRBJ1-1,TRBV5-6,NA,TRBD1,18,TGTGCCAGCAGCTTGGATCCCCACCGACAGGGGGTTAGGACTGAAGCTTTCTTT,CASSLDPHRQGVRTEAFF
TRBJ1-2,TRBV6-6,NA,NA,12,TGTGCCAGCAGCCAGTATAGCTTCGACTACACCTTC,CASSQYSFDYTF
TRBJ1-1,TRBV18,NA,TRBD1,16,TGTGCCAGCTCAGCCGGGACAGGGGCCTCGAACACTGAAGCTTTCTTT,CASSAGTGASNTEAFF
TRBJ1-5,TRBV5-3,many,NA,16,TGTGCCAGAAGCTTGGATGTCGCCCGTGGGTATCAGCCCCAGCATTTT,CARSLDVARGYQPQHF
TRBJ2-2,TRBV9,NA,NA,12,TGTGCCAGCAGCGTAACGAGGGGGGAGCTGTTTTTT,CASSVTRGELFF
TRBJ1-2,TRBV28,NA,NA,13,TGTGCCAGCAGTTTTGAGGCAGATAGAAGCTACACCTTC,CASSFEADRSYTF
TRBJ2-5,TRBV5-1,NA,NA,12,TGCGCCAGCAGCCCTCAAGGGGAGACCCAGTACTTC,CASSPQGETQYF
TRBJ2-7,TRBV6-1,NA,NA,13,TGTGCCAGCAGTCCAGGGGTTGCCTACGAGCAGTACTTC,CASSPGVAYEQYF
TRBJ2-2,TRBV2,NA,NA,12,TGTGCCAGCAGTGTTCACACCGGGGAGCTGTTTTTT,CASSVHTGELFF
TRBJ2-3,TRBV9,NA,NA,13,TGTGCCAGCAGCGTAGGCTTCACAGATACGCAGTATTTT,CASSVGFTDTQYF
TRBJ2-6,TRBV7-9,NA,NA,17,TGTGCCAGCAGCTTAGGAGGAGGCCGCTCTGGGGCCAACGTCCTGACTTTC,CASSLGGGRSGANVLTF
TRBJ1-6,TRBV2,NA,NA,15,TGTGCCAGCACACCAGCGCCTACTTATAATTCACCCCTCCACTTT,CASTPAPTYNSPLHF
TRBJ1-2,TRBV7-9,once,NA,17,TGTGCCAGCAGCCGTGGGGGTGACACGTTTTCTAACTATGGCTACACCTTC,CASSRGGDTFSNYGYTF
TRBJ2-1,TRBV5-1,NA,TRBD1,14,TGCGCCAGCAGCTTTGGGACAGGGGCCAATGAGCAGTTCTTC,CASSFGTGANEQFF
TRBJ1-5,TRBV2,NA,NA,14,TGTGCCAGCGGGGCGGAGGCGATCAATCAGCCCCAGCATTTT,CASGAEAINQPQHF
TRBJ1-1,TRBV30,NA,TRBD1,18,TGTGCCTGGAGTGTAAGGACAGGGGGTTTCAGGAGCAACACTGAAGCTTTCTTT,CAWSVRTGGFRSNTEAFF
TRBJ2-5,TRBV7-9,NA,TRBD1,15,TGTGCCAGCAGCCGGACGGGACAGTTGGCGGAGACCCAGTACTTC,CASSRTGQLAETQYF
TRBJ2-5,TRBV7-9,NA,TRBD2,14,TGTGCCAGCAGCCCTAGCGGGAGTTATGAGACCCAGTACTTC,CASSPSGSYETQYF
TRBJ2-3,TRBV5-1,NA,NA,16,TGCGCCAGCGCGCTGACCGGGATTACTAGCACAGATACGCAGTATTTT,CASALTGITSTDTQYF
TRBJ1-5,TRBV11-2,NA,NA,12,TGTGCCAGCAGCTTTGGGAATCAGCCCCAGCATTTT,CASSFGNQPQHF
TRBJ2-5,TRBV5-8,NA,NA,15,TGTGCCAGCAGCTTGGCCATTTCGGTGCTCCGGGCCCAGTACTTC,CASSLAISVLRAQYF
TRBJ2-3,TRBV9,NA,NA,18,TGTGCCAGCAGCCCCACCCCCAGGGCGGGACGGATTCCAGATACGCAGTATTTT,CASSPTPRAGRIPDTQYF
TRBJ2-3,TRBV5-1,NA,TRBD1,16,TGCGCCAGCAGCTTAGCCGGGACAGGATCCGCAGATACGCAGTATTTT,CASSLAGTGSADTQYF
TRBJ1-1,TRBV18,NA,NA,14,TGTGCCAGCTCACCGGGGGGGATTCGCACTGAAGCTTTCTTT,CASSPGGIRTEAFF
TRBJ1-4,TRBV9,many,TRBD1,14,TGTGCCAGCAGCGGGGACAGGGGGAGAGAAAAACTGTTTTTT,CASSGDRGREKLFF
TRBJ1-2,TRBV7-9,NA,NA,11,TGTGCCAGCGGGGACGACTATGGCTACACCTTC,CASGDDYGYTF
TRBJ1-5,TRBV19,NA,NA,15,TGTGCCAGTAGTATGGTAAGGACAGGCAATCAGCCCCAGCATTTT,CASSMVRTGNQPQHF
TRBJ1-4,TRBV30,NA,NA,14,TGTGCCTGGACCCCGGGACCCGGGAGGGAAAAACTGTTTTTT,CAWTPGPGREKLFF
TRBJ1-4,TRBV28,NA,NA,15,TGTGCCAGCAGTTTACCAGGGAGGGGTAATGAAAAACTGTTTTTT,CASSLPGRGNEKLFF
TRBJ2-7,TRBV5-8,NA,NA,11,TGTGCCAGCACCTTTACCTACGAGCAGTACTTC,CASTFTYEQYF
TRBJ2-7,TRBV2,NA,NA,16,TGTGCCAGCAGTGAAGCGTCTAGCGAGAGCTCCTACGAGCAGTACTTC,CASSEASSESSYEQYF
TRBJ2-1,TRBV6-5,few,TRBD2,14,TGTGCCAGCAGGTTAGCGGGAGTTTATAATGAGCAGTTCTTC,CASRLAGVYNEQFF
TRBJ2-7,TRBV7-3,NA,NA,13,TGTGCCAGCAGCGCGAGTTTCGGGGTCGAGCAGTACTTC,CASSASFGVEQYF
TRBJ2-2,TRBV27,many,NA,16,TGTGCCAGCACCACAAGCGAGAAGGCGAACACCGGGGAGCTGTTTTTT,CASTTSEKANTGELFF
TRBJ1-5,TRBV2,few,NA,14,TGTGCCAGCAGTGCCGAGGGATACAATCAGCCCCAGCATTTT,CASSAEGYNQPQHF
TRBJ2-3,TRBV7-2,NA,NA,14,TGTGCCAGCAGCTTAAGACACTTCACAGATACGCAGTATTTT,CASSLRHFTDTQYF
TRBJ1-1,TRBV19,NA,TRBD1,15,TGTGCCAGTTCCGGGACAGGGGGCTATCCCACTGAAGCTTTCTTT,CASSGTGGYPTEAFF
TRBJ1-2,TRBV4-3,once,TRBD1,15,TGCGCCAGCAGCCAAGAAAGGGGACAGTTATATGGCTACACCTTC,CASSQERGQLYGYTF
TRBJ2-1,TRBV7-8,NA,TRBD2,17,TGTGCCAGCAGCTTTCTAATGGGACTAGCGGGAGGGCCTTCGCAGTTCTTC,CASSFLMGLAGGPSQFF
TRBJ1-1,TRBV19,once,TRBD1,13,TGTGCCAGTACCAACCAGGGGGACACTGAAGCTTTCTTT,CASTNQGDTEAFF
TRBJ2-7,TRBV6-6,NA,TRBD1,15,TGTGCCAGCAGTCTCACGGGACAGGTGTGGTACGAGCAGTACTTC,CASSLTGQVWYEQYF
TRBJ1-1,TRBV7-9,NA,NA,14,TGTGCCAGCAGGGGCGGACAGCTGAACACTGAAGCTTTCTTT,CASRGGQLNTEAFF
TRBJ2-3,TRBV4-3,once,NA,13,TGCGCCAGCAGCGCTGCTAGGACAGATACGCAGTATTTT,CASSAARTDTQYF
TRBJ2-1,TRBV5-1,NA,NA,11,TGCGCCAGCAGCCTGACTGGTGAGCAGTTCTTC,CASSLTGEQFF
TRBJ2-2,TRBV27,NA,NA,16,TGTGCCAGCAGTTTATGGCCCCTTTATAACACCGGGGAGCTGTTTTTT,CASSLWPLYNTGELFF
TRBJ2-2,TRBV10-3,NA,TRBD2,16,TGTGCCATCAGTGAGTCCGGGACTAGCGACACCGGGGAGCTGTTTTTT,CAISESGTSDTGELFF
TRBJ2-1,TRBV28,NA,TRBD2,18,TGTGCCAGCAGGCTAGGGGGACTAGCGGGCCTGGGCAGAAATGAGCAGTTCTTC,CASRLGGLAGLGRNEQFF
TRBJ1-1,TRBV18,NA,NA,14,TGTGCCAGCTCACCAGAGCAGGCCAGGTCCGAAGCTTTCTTT,CASSPEQARSEAFF